The 26 T cell receptor beta chains given below trace back to one sample, sequenced in a study of T cell changes during pregnancy in multiple sclerosis (dated by TCRdb to between 2018 and 2021). Libraries were constructed by the immunoSEQ multiplex PCR assay. TCRdb took over this immuneACCESS table, retaining in-frame rearrangements with V and J assigned. Such tables are incomplete; in checked studies, under half of the missing clones stem from an unresolved V gene, and the remainder is unexplained. The sample includes 80,000 to 100,000 clones, with around 92% observed a single time. The biggest ten clones account for under 2% of the sample. The sequencing here drew on peripheral blood, taken after pregnancy. The receptors derive from a female donor in good health, enrolled as a control in a pregnancy study.

The rearrangement uses TRBV6-1 and TRBJ1-1; D is uncertain. Germline CDR1 MNHNS, CDR2 SASEGT. The CDR3 loop spans 14 amino acids. V was clipped by 0 bases and J by 1 base, with 6 bases between them. The CDR3 region has the DNA TGTGCCAGCAGTGAAGCCGGGAAGAACACTGAAGCTTTCTTT. It specifies CASSEAGKNTEAFF.

This clone has just one count. The V gene is TRBV5-5, the J gene TRBJ2-3; D gene uncertain. The CDR3 has 13 amino acids. V was shortened by 7 bases and J by 2 bases, with 11 bases between the two germline ends. The V gene's germline CDR1 is SGHKS and CDR2 YYEKEE (reference sequence). The CDR3 spells CASYRAPTDTQYF. The CDR3 coding sequence is TGTGCCAGCTACCGAGCCCCCACAGATACGCAGTATTTT.

On this clone: One end of the junction varies from germline; a read error may be responsible. The V gene is TRBV27, the J gene TRBJ2-5, with 8 bases lining up with TRBD2. The CDR3 runs to 15 residues. The germline V gene encodes CDR1 MNHEY and CDR2 SMNVEV (reference sequence). DNA of the CDR3: TGTGCCAGCACCAAAAGCGGGGGCTCTCAAGGGACCCAGTACTTC. Residues: CASTKSGGSQGTQYF.

The chain has TRBV28 and TRBJ1-2; 7 nucleotides match TRBD1. Germline-derived CDR1 and CDR2 are MDHEN and SYDVKM. The CDR3 totals 13 residues. V lost 6 bases, J lost 8 bases, and 9 bases stayed unmatched. The CDR3, as DNA: TGTGCCAGCAGGACGGGACAGATTGAAGGCTACACCTTC. Translated, it gives CASRTGQIEGYTF.

The chain is built from TRBV4-1 and TRBJ2-7, with TRBD2 as a possible D gene (5 bases). Deletions cut 1 base from V and 0 bases from J, with 10 bases between. The CDR3 is 15 amino acids. Germline V lookup: CDR1 MGHRA, CDR2 YSYEKL. DNA of the CDR3: TGCGCCAGCAGCCAAGGTCAGCGGTTCTCCTACGAGCAGTACTTC. This sequence encodes CASSQGQRFSYEQYF.

The chain is built from TRBV28 and TRBJ1-5; maybe TRBD1 (5 bases). CDR1 is MDHEN, CDR2 SYDVKM, per germline. V lost 3 bases and J lost 6, with 6 bases in between. This CDR3 region has 12 residues. The CDR3 protein is CASSFGAQPQHF. CDR3 nucleotide sequence: TGTGCCAGCAGTTTTGGGGCTCAGCCCCAGCATTTT.

The chain couples TRBV7-2 to TRBJ1-2; 7 nucleotides align to TRBD1. The germline V gene has CDR1 SGHTA and CDR2 FQGNSA. V was pared by 7 bases and J by 4 bases, with 6 bases of the junction left unmatched. There are 13 residues in the CDR3. The CDR3 here is CASTPDRSYGYTF. For the CDR3, the DNA is TGTGCCAGCACCCCGGACAGGAGCTATGGCTACACCTTC.

The genes are TRBV4-1 and TRBJ2-5, with D hard to call. The CDR3 contains 15 residues. Germline CDR1 MGHRA, CDR2 YSYEKL. V was shortened by 1 base and J by 3 bases, with 12 bases between the two germline ends. The CDR3 nucleotides are TGCGCCAGCAGCCAAGTGCGGCAGCTGAAAGAGACCCAGTACTTC. This gives the protein CASSQVRQLKETQYF.

The table lists this clone with a count of one. This sequence joins TRBV5-1 and TRBJ2-3, with 12 bases matching TRBD2. CDR1 and CDR2 (germline): SGHRS, YFSETQ. Germline trimming cut 0 bases from V and 1 base from J; bases unmatched to any gene: 6. The CDR3 consists of 18 residues. The CDR3 loop is CASSLARLAGARTDTQYF. CDR3 in DNA: TGCGCCAGCAGCTTGGCCCGACTAGCGGGGGCCCGCACAGATACGCAGTATTTT.

The chain has TRBV11-2 and TRBJ2-7; D gene ambiguous. Germline V lookup: CDR1 SGHAT, CDR2 FQNNGV. The CDR3 loop spans 13 amino acids. Trimming stripped 3 bases from V and 4 bases from J, with 10 bases between. The CDR3 sequence: CASSLGTEYEQYF. As DNA, the CDR3 is TGTGCCAGCAGCTTGGGCACTGAATACGAGCAGTACTTC.

The chain recombines TRBV7-9 with TRBJ2-7; the match to TRBD1 covers 7 bases. CDR1 is SEHNR, CDR2 FQNEAQ, per germline (reference sequence). Trimming at V came to 3 bases and at J to 6 bases, leaving 11 bases not matched to a gene. This CDR3 is built from 15 residues. The CDR3 DNA follows: TGTGCCAGCAGCTTCGAACAGGGGATCATCGCCGAGCAGTACTTC. Encoded protein: CASSFEQGIIAEQYF.

The chain is built from TRBV6-1 and TRBJ1-5; D is ambiguous. The CDR3 extends over 15 amino acids. Trimming shortened V by 0 bases and J by 7 bases, and 13 bases separated the two germline ends. Looked up from germline, CDR1 is MNHNS and CDR2 is SASEGT. CDR3 DNA sequence: TGTGCCAGCAGTGAAGCGAGCACGGGAGGGCAGCCCCAGCATTTT. Its protein is CASSEASTGGQPQHF.

V and J are TRBV30 and TRBJ2-3; 11 bases line up with TRBD2. Unmatched junction bases numbered 8, after V lost 2 bases and J lost 4 bases. CDR3 length: 16 residues. Germline CDR1 is GTSNPN and CDR2 is SVGIG (reference sequence). CDR3 region: CAWSITLAGVSDTQYF. The CDR3 nucleotides are TGTGCCTGGAGTATTACACTAGCGGGGGTTTCAGATACGCAGTATTTT.

This clone was recorded only once. The J gene is TRBJ2-7, the V gene TRBV18, with D possibly TRBD2 on 6 matching bases. Trimming removed 3 bases from V and 5 bases from J, with 17 bases in between. The CDR3 spans 15 residues. CDR1 and CDR2 from the germline V gene are KGHSH and LQKENI. The CDR3 spells CASSPRGRGGDEQYF. The CDR3 nucleotides read TGTGCCAGCTCACCCCGGGGCAGAGGAGGGGACGAGCAGTACTTC.

CDR3 DNA: TGTGCCAGCAGCGAGGGACAGTTTATCTCTGGAAACACCATATATTTT. Amino acids: CASSEGQFISGNTIYF. This sequence joins TRBV2 and TRBJ1-3; 7 bases agree with TRBD1. Unmatched junction bases numbered 8, after V lost 6 bases and J lost 0 bases. The CDR3 contains 16 residues. The germline gives CDR1 SNHLY, CDR2 FYNNEI. Based on the CDR3 plus reference TRBV2 and TRBJ1-3, the full variable domain is EPEVTQTPSHQVTQMGQEVILRCVPISNHLYFYWYRQILGQKVEFLVSFYNNEISEKSEIFDDQFSVERPDGSNFTLKIRSTKLEDSAMYFCASSEGQFISGNTIYFGEGSWLTVV.

This rearrangement joins TRBV4-1 to TRBJ2-7, with 9 bases that match TRBD1. Germline V CDR1 and CDR2: MGHRA, YSYEKL. This CDR3 comprises 16 residues. V lost 1 base to trimming and J lost 2 bases; unmatched junction nucleotides: 6. The CDR3 sequence is CASSQGTGTGTYEQYF. For the CDR3, the DNA is TGCGCCAGCAGCCAAGGGACCGGGACAGGGACCTACGAGCAGTACTTC.

The J gene is TRBJ2-7, the V gene TRBV11-2; D is uncertain. The CDR3 contains 15 residues. V shed 0 bases and J shed 2 bases, with 11 bases lying between them. The germline V gene encodes CDR1 SGHAT and CDR2 FQNNGV. In DNA form, the CDR3 reads TGTGCCAGCAGCTTAGATCATTCAGACACCTACGAGCAGTACTTC. This encodes CASSLDHSDTYEQYF. Supplemented by reference TRBV11-2 and TRBJ2-7, the full variable domain reads EAGVAQSPRYKIIEKRQSVAFWCNPISGHATLYWYQQILGQGPKLLIQFQNNGVVDDSQLPKDRFSAERLKGVDSTLKIQPAKLEDSAVYLCASSLDHSDTYEQYFGPGTRLTVT.

The chain employs TRBV7-3 and TRBJ1-1; 7 bases match TRBD1. Germline CDR1 and CDR2: SGHTA and FQGTGA. With V trimmed by 4 bases and J by 1 base, 3 bases remained unmatched. The CDR3 sequence is 14 residues long. CDR3 residues: CASSSGTANTEAFF. DNA for the CDR3: TGTGCCAGCAGCTCGGGGACAGCGAACACTGAAGCTTTCTTT. The full variable domain, with the rest looked up from reference TRBV7-3 and TRBJ1-1, is GAGVSQTPSNKVTEKGKYVELRCDPISGHTALYWYRQSLGQGPEFLIYFQGTGAADDSGLPNDRFFAVRPEGSVSTLKIQRTERGDSAVYLCASSSGTANTEAFFGQGTRLTVV.

This rearrangement joins TRBV19 to TRBJ1-6, with D tentatively TRBD1 (6 bases). The CDR3 has 15 amino acids. The germline V and J ends were trimmed by 5 bases and 9 bases, with 17 bases remaining between them. Per the germline V gene, CDR1 is LNHDA and CDR2 is SQIVND (reference sequence). CDR3 sequence: CASSVGQTSGSPLHF. The CDR3 coding sequence is TGTGCCAGTAGTGTTGGACAGACGAGTGGTTCACCCCTCCACTTT.

This chain links TRBV4-2 with TRBJ1-1, with D perhaps TRBD1 (5 bases). The germline CDR1 and CDR2 sequences are LGHNA and YNFKEQ. V lost 6 bases, J lost 1 base, and 15 bases lay in between. The CDR3 contains 15 residues. The CDR3 is CASRYAGGANTEAFF. CDR3 nucleotides: TGTGCCAGCAGGTACGCCGGGGGTGCGAACACTGAAGCTTTCTTT.

The J gene is TRBJ2-7, the V gene TRBV6-6, with TRBD2 identical over 9 bases. CDR1 is MNHNY and CDR2 is SVGAGI in the germline V gene (reference sequence). J gave up 2 bases and V 2 bases, and 4 bases lay outside the gene matches. The CDR3 consists of 15 residues. The CDR3: CASSYGRGGTYEQYF. The CDR3 coding sequence is TGTGCCAGCAGTTACGGGCGGGGGGGAACCTACGAGCAGTACTTC.

This clone showed up just once. This rearrangement joins TRBV27 to TRBJ2-1, with D possibly being TRBD2 (7 bases). This CDR3 has 11 amino acids. CDR1 and CDR2 from the germline V gene are MNHEY and SMNVEV (reference sequence). Trimming took 7 bases from V and 14 from J, leaving 15 bases between them. The CDR3 is CASKGRGGEFF. In DNA form, the CDR3 reads TGTGCCAGCAAAGGGAGGGGGGGAGAGTTCTTC.

This sequence joins TRBV5-1 and TRBJ1-1; maybe TRBD1 (6 bases). CDR3 size: 13 residues. V was clipped by 1 base and J by 13 bases, with 17 bases between them. The germline V gene encodes CDR1 SGHRS and CDR2 YFSETQ. The CDR3, as DNA: TGCGCCAGCAGCTTGCGGCCTGGGGACAAAGGTTTCTTT. This encodes CASSLRPGDKGFF.

The J gene is TRBJ1-2, the V gene TRBV7-2; D remains unclear. V lost 3 bases and J 7 bases, leaving 6 bases between the germline ends. Germline values: CDR1 SGHTA, CDR2 FQGNSA. CDR3 length: 11 residues. The CDR3 bases are TGTGCCAGCAGCTTGGCTGTTGGCTACACCTTC. Translation gives CASSLAVGYTF.

This clone showed up just once. The chain is built from TRBV18 and TRBJ1-1; D is undetermined. Trimming pared 8 bases from V and 4 bases from J, leaving 20 bases between. The CDR3 has 15 residues. Germline loops: CDR1 KGHSH, CDR2 LQKENI. CDR3 coding DNA: TGTGCCAGCACAAAGGCGGTGGGTCTCACCACTGAAGCTTTCTTT. Its protein is CASTKAVGLTTEAFF.

As regards this clone: Different DNA sequences within this sample yield the same CDR3. The chain has TRBV7-3 and TRBJ2-3; 7 nucleotides align to TRBD2. Germline V gene data show CDR1 as SGHTA and CDR2 as FQGTGA. Trimming cost V 2 bases and J 1 base; bases outside gene matches: 0. This CDR3 is 14 amino acids long. DNA for the CDR3: TGTGCCAGCAGCTTAGCGGGGGGCACAGATACGCAGTATTTT. Residues: CASSLAGGTDTQYF.